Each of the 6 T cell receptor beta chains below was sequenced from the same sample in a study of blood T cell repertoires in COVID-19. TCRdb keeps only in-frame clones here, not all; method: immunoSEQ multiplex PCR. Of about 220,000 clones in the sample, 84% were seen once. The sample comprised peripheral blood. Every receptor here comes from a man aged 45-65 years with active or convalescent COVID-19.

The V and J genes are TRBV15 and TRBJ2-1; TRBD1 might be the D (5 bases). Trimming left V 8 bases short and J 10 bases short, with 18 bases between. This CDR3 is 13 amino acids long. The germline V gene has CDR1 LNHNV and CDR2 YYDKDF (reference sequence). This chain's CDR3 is CATGPAPYREQFF. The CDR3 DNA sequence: TGTGCCACCGGGCCAGCACCTTACAGGGAGCAGTTCTTC.

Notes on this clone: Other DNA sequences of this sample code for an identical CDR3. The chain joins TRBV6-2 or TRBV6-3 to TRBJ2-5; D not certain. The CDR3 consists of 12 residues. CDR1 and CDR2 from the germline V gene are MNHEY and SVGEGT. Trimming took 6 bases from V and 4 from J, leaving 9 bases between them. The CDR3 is CASSPRGETQYF. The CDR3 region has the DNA TGTGCCAGCAGCCCTCGAGGAGAGACCCAGTACTTC.

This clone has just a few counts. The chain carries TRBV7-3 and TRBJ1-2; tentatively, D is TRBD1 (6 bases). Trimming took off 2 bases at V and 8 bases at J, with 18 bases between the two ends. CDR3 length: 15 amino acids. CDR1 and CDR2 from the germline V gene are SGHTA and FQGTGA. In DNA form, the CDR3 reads TGTGCCAGCAGCTTACGTGTCCGGGACATGGGAGGCTACACCTTC. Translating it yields CASSLRVRDMGGYTF.

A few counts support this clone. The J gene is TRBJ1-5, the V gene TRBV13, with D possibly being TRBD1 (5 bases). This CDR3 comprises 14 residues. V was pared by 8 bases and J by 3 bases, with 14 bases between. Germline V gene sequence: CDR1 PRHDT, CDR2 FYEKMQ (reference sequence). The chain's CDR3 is CASSRGGYNQPQHF. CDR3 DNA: TGTGCCAGCTCGCGGGGGGGATACAATCAGCCCCAGCATTTT.

The CDR3 DNA reads TGTGCCAGCAGTTACTCTAGCATGTCGAGCCGTGGGGAGCAGTACTTC. Translation: CASSYSSMSSRGEQYF. V gene TRBV6-5 combines with J gene TRBJ2-7; D is ambiguous. The germline V gene encodes CDR1 MNHEY and CDR2 SVGAGI. Deletions cut 0 bases from V and 7 bases from J, with 19 bases between. The CDR3 has 16 residues.

The CDR3 DNA reads TGTGCCAGCAGCCGCACCGGGACAGGCCTTTACAATGAGCAGTTCTTC. It yields the protein CASSRTGTGLYNEQFF. The genes are TRBV7-2 and TRBJ2-1; 8 positions agree with TRBD1. The germline V gene encodes CDR1 SGHTA and CDR2 FQGNSA. This CDR3 has 16 residues. V shed 5 bases and J 4 bases; nucleotides not matched to a gene: 10.